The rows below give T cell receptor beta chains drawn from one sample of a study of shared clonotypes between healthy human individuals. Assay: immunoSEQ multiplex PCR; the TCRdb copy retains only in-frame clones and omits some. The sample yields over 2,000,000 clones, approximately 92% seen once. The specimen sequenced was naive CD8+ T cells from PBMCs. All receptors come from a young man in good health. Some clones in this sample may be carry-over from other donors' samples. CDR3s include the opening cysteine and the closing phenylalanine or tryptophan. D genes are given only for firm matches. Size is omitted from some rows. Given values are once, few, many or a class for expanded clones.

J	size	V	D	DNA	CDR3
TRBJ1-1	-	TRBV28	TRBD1	TGTGCCAGCAGTCTCCGGACAGGGGGGAACACTGAAGCTTTCTTT	CASSLRTGGNTEAFF
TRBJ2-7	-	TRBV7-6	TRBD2	TGTGCCAGCAGCTTAGACCTAGCGGGCTACGAGCAGTACTTC	CASSLDLAGYEQYF
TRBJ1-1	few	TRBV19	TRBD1	TGTGCCAGTGAAGCCGGGACAGAGAACACTGAAGCTTTCTTT	CASEAGTENTEAFF
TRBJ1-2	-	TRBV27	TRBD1	TGTGCCAGCAGTCTACGGACAGGGTGGGGCTATGGCTACACCTTC	CASSLRTGWGYGYTF
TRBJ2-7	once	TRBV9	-	TGTGCCAGCAGCGTAGGACCTCAGGTTTACGAGCAGTACTTC	CASSVGPQVYEQYF
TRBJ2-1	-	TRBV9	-	TGTGCCAGCAGCGTAGAACCGGGAGCCTACAATGAGCAGTTCTTC	CASSVEPGAYNEQFF
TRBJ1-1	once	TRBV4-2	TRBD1	TGTGCCAGCAGCCAAGATGAGAGGGGGCGGGTCACTGAAGCTTTCTTT	CASSQDERGRVTEAFF
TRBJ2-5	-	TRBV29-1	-	TGCAGCGTCGGTCGCCGGGACCGTCCATCCGGGACCCAGTACTTC	CSVGRRDRPSGTQYF
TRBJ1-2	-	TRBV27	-	TGTGCCAGCAGTTTATTTGGGTCAGCGGAGGGCTACACCTTC	CASSLFGSAEGYTF
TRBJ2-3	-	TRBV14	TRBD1	TGTGCCAGCAGCCCAGCCCGGGACAGGGGTCCAGATACGCAGTATTTT	CASSPARDRGPDTQYF
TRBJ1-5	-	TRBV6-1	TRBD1	TGTGCCAGCAGCCGCCGGGACAGGCCGGACCAGCCCCAGCATTTT	CASSRRDRPDQPQHF
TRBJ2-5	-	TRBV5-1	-	TGCGCCAGCAGGTACTCAAGGGGGGAGACCCAGTACTTC	CASRYSRGETQYF
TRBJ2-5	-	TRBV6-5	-	TGTGCCAGCAGTTACTCCGACACGCAAGAGACCCAGTACTTC	CASSYSDTQETQYF
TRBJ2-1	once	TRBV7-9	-	TGTGCCAGCAGCGACGCGCCCCTCTATGAGCAGTTCTTC	CASSDAPLYEQFF
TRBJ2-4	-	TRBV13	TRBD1	TGTGCCAGCAGCTTAGTGCAGGGGGTGACCAAAAACATTCAGTACTTC	CASSLVQGVTKNIQYF
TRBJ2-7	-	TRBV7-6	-	TGTGCCAGCAGCCCAAAGGACGTATACGAGCAGTACTTC	CASSPKDVYEQYF
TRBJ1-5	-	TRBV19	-	TGTGCCAGTAGTATTCCAAGGGACATCGTCAATCAGCCCCAGCATTTT	CASSIPRDIVNQPQHF
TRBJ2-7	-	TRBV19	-	TGTGCCAGTAGTAATCGGGACGGACCCTACGAGCAGTACTTC	CASSNRDGPYEQYF
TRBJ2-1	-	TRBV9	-	TGTGCCAGCAGCGTATATGAAGACCCTGCCAATGAGCAGTTCTTC	CASSVYEDPANEQFF
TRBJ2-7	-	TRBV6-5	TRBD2	TGTGCCAGCAGTTCGGGGGGTTCAGAGCAGTACTTC	CASSSGGSEQYF
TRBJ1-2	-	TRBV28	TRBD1	TGTGCCAGCAGTTTATGGGGGACAGCGTTTCGCGGCTACACCTTC	CASSLWGTAFRGYTF
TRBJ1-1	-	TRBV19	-	TGTGCCAGTAACCCCGGAGGTATCCCAGAAGCTTTCTTT	CASNPGGIPEAFF
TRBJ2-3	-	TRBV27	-	TGTGCCAGCAGTTTACTTGAGGACGGGACAGATACGCAGTATTTT	CASSLLEDGTDTQYF
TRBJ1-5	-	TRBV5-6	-	TGTGCCAGCAGCTTGGGAGACCAGCCCCAGCATTTT	CASSLGDQPQHF
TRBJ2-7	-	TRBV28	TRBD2	TGTGCCAGCAGTTTGCGGGGGGGCGTGGGCGAGCAGTACTTC	CASSLRGGVGEQYF
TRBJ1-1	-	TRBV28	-	TGTGCCAGCAGTTTTCAGCGGAACACTGAAGCTTTCTTT	CASSFQRNTEAFF
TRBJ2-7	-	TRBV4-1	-	TGCGCCAGCAGCCAAGTCCCCGGAGCAGGTCTCACCTACGAGCAGTACTTC	CASSQVPGAGLTYEQYF
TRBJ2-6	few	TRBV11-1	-	TGTGCCAGCAGCCATTATCACCCATACTCTGGGGCCAACGTCCTGACTTTC	CASSHYHPYSGANVLTF
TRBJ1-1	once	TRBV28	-	TGTGCCAGCGGCCCCGTCGCCGTATGGAACACTGAAGCTTTCTTT	CASGPVAVWNTEAFF
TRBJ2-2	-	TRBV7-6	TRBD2	TGTGCCAGCAGCTTATTCTCCCTAGCGGGAGCGGATGGGGAGCTGTTTTTT	CASSLFSLAGADGELFF
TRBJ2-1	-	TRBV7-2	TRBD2	TGTGCCAGCAGCTTAGCAAGGACTAGCGGGAAGACCTACAATGAGCAGTTCTTC	CASSLARTSGKTYNEQFF
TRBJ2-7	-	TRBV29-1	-	TGCAGCGTTTACCCCGGCCCCAGGGGCGAGCAGTACTTC	CSVYPGPRGEQYF
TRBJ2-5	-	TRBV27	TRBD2	TGTGCCAGCAGCCCCGGTGGCGGACTAGCGGGATCAGAGACCCAGTACTTC	CASSPGGGLAGSETQYF
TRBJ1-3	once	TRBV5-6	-	TGTGCCAGCCACAAGGGCAGACTCACTGATGGAAACACCATATATTTT	CASHKGRLTDGNTIYF
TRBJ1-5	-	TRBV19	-	TGTGCCAGTACCCTAGACGGCAGTACGTACCAGCCCCAGCATTTT	CASTLDGSTYQPQHF
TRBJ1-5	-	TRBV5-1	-	TGCGCCAGCAGCCCAACGTGGGGGGCGAATCAGCCCCAGCATTTT	CASSPTWGANQPQHF
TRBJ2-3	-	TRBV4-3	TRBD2	TGCGCCAGCAGGGGGAGGGCAGATACGCAGTATTTT	CASRGRADTQYF
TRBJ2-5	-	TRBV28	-	TGTGCCAGCAGTTTTCGGGGACTGGGAGCCCAGTACTTC	CASSFRGLGAQYF
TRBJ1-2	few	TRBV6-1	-	TGTGCCAGCAGTGAATTTGGGAACTATGGCTACACCTTC	CASSEFGNYGYTF
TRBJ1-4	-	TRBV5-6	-	TGTGCCAGCAGCTTTGGCGGGACTGGTGAAAAACTGTTTTTT	CASSFGGTGEKLFF
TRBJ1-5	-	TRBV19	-	TGTGCCAGTAGTTATAGACCGGGGAGGATTGATCAGCCCCAGCATTTT	CASSYRPGRIDQPQHF
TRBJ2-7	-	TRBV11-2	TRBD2	TGTGCCAGCAGCTTACTAGCGGGAGTCTACGAGCAGTACTTC	CASSLLAGVYEQYF
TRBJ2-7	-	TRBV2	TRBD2	TGTGCCAGCAGTGAATGGAGCGGGAGGAGCTCCTACGAGCAGTACTTC	CASSEWSGRSSYEQYF
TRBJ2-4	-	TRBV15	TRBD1	TGTGCCACCAGAAGGGACAGCTTAGCCAAAAACATTCAGTACTTC	CATRRDSLAKNIQYF
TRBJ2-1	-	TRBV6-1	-	TGTGCCAACAAACAGGGGCTGGGGGGTGAGCAGTTCTTC	CANKQGLGGEQFF
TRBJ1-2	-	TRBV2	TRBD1	TGTGCCAGCAGGGGGACAGGGCGGACCGAGGGCTACACCTTC	CASRGTGRTEGYTF
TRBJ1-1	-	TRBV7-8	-	TGTGCCAGCAGCTTAGACGGCTCAATCACTGAAGCTTTCTTT	CASSLDGSITEAFF
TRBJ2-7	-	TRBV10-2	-	TGCGCCACCATCCTGCGGGGCTACGAGCAGTACTTC	CATILRGYEQYF
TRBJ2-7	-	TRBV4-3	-	TGCGCCAGCAGCCAAGATCAGGGGACTCGACTCTTCGCCGAGCAGTACTTC	CASSQDQGTRLFAEQYF
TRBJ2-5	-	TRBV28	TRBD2	TGTGCCAGCAGTTTATTTGCTAGCGGGGGCAAAGAGACCCAGTACTTC	CASSLFASGGKETQYF
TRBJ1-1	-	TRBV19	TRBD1	TGTGCCAGTGGGGACAGCAGTGAAGCTTTCTTT	CASGDSSEAFF
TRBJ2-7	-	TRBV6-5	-	TGTGCCAGCAGTTACTTTGCAGGGACCCACGAGCAGTACTTC	CASSYFAGTHEQYF
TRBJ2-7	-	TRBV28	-	TGTGCCAGCAAGCACCTAGGGGAGGCCTACGAGCAGTACTTC	CASKHLGEAYEQYF
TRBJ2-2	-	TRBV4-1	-	TGCGCCAGCAGCCTCGTTAGGGTCGGGGAGCTGTTTTTT	CASSLVRVGELFF
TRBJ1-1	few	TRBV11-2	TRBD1	TGTGCCAGCAGCTTAACCCAGGGGGTGGACACTGAAGCTTTCTTT	CASSLTQGVDTEAFF
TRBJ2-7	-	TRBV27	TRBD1	TGTGCCAGCAGTTTTCCAGGGGGCGAGCAGTACTTC	CASSFPGGEQYF
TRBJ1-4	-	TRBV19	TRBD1	TGTGCCAGTAGTATAGTTCCGGGACAGCTTGAAAAACTGTTTTTT	CASSIVPGQLEKLFF
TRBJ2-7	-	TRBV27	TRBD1	TGTGCCAGCAGTTTTGCATGGGACAGGGTATACAATAGGCAGTACTTC	CASSFAWDRVYNRQYF
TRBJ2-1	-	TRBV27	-	TGTGCCAGCAGTTTATTGGGACAAGTCTACAATGAGCAGTTCTTC	CASSLLGQVYNEQFF
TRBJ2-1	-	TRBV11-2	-	TGTGCCAGCAGCTTTCACTCTCTCCCGGAGCAGTTCTTC	CASSFHSLPEQFF